A single sample gave rise to the 24 T cell receptor beta chains below, sequenced in a study of T cells in localized non-small cell lung cancer. The protocol was immunoSEQ multiplex PCR, while the TCRdb copy is restricted to in-frame clones and leaves out a portion. The table records over 15,000 clones, about 89% of them present only once. The starting material was peripheral blood, obtained before any cancer treatment. Every receptor here comes from a male donor older than 55 with stage II squamous cell lung carcinoma.

This chain uses TRBV4-2 with TRBJ1-1; perhaps TRBD1 as D (5 bases). The CDR3 is 15 residues long. V was shortened by 0 bases and J by 9 bases, with 17 bases between the two germline ends. CDR1 is LGHNA, CDR2 YNFKEQ, per germline. The CDR3 coding sequence is TGTGCCAGCAGCCAAGAGAGGTCGGCAGGGAGCAAAGCTTTCTTT. Protein product: CASSQERSAGSKAFF.

The chain links TRBV7-2 to TRBJ2-3, with D maybe TRBD2 (6 bases). The CDR3 is 15 residues long. The ends were cut back, 1 base at V and 1 base at J, with 9 bases in the middle. CDR1 and CDR2 (germline): SGHTA, FQGNSA. CDR3 protein: CASSLGPGGTDTQYF. CDR3 bases: TGTGCCAGCAGCTTAGGACCGGGGGGCACAGATACGCAGTATTTT.

The CDR3, as DNA: TGTGCCAGCAGCCCCCACCGTCCCGGGACAGGAGGCGGCGGCTACACCTTC. It encodes CASSPHRPGTGGGGYTF. This chain connects TRBV7-8 to TRBJ1-2; TRBD1 agrees at 8 bases. The CDR3 length is 17 residues. The J segment lost 8 bases and the V segment lost 5 bases, leaving 19 bases of the junction unmatched. Germline-derived CDR1 and CDR2 are SGHVS and FQNEAQ.

The chain recombines TRBV6-1 with TRBJ2-5, with D possibly being TRBD1 (6 bases). V gave up 7 bases and J gave up 4 bases, with 13 bases separating them. The germline V gene has CDR1 MNHNS and CDR2 SASEGT. The CDR3 has 13 amino acids. CDR3 sequence reads: CASKRGSGETQYF. The CDR3 DNA follows: TGTGCCAGCAAGAGGGGGAGCGGAGAGACCCAGTACTTC.

This chain joins TRBV6-1 and TRBJ2-7; 7 bases line up with TRBD1. There are 15 residues in the CDR3. Trimming cost V 2 bases and J 0 bases; bases outside gene matches: 4. The germline V gene encodes CDR1 MNHNS and CDR2 SASEGT. CDR3: CASSETGQSSYEQYF. The DNA for the CDR3 is TGTGCCAGCAGTGAAACGGGACAGAGCTCCTACGAGCAGTACTTC.

The count of this clone is one. The chain is built from TRBV10-3 and TRBJ1-1, with D tentatively TRBD1 (6 bases). Germline V gene sequence: CDR1 ENHRY, CDR2 SYGVKD. Trimming cost V 6 bases and J 0 bases, with 11 bases left between them. The CDR3 extends over 14 amino acids. In DNA, the CDR3 is TGTGCCATCAGGGTACAGGGCTTGAACACTGAAGCTTTCTTT. As protein: CAIRVQGLNTEAFF.

CDR3 protein: CSVEMEGRGYGYTF. The CDR3 DNA reads TGCAGCGTTGAAATGGAAGGGAGGGGCTATGGCTACACCTTC. The chain employs TRBV29-1 and TRBJ1-2; weak D call: TRBD1 (5 bases). Germline-derived CDR1 and CDR2 are SQVTM and ANQGSEA. CDR3 length: 14 residues. V lost 2 bases and J 4 bases, leaving 14 bases between the germline ends.

The genes are TRBV4-1 and TRBJ2-7, with TRBD2 matching over 7 bases. The CDR3 is made up of 16 amino acids. The ends lost 5 bases at V and 2 bases at J; junction bases unmatched: 12. Germline V gene sequence: CDR1 MGHRA, CDR2 YSYEKL. The CDR3 loop is CASSGPSSGATYEQYF. The CDR3 DNA sequence: TGCGCCAGCAGCGGCCCCTCCAGCGGGGCGACCTACGAGCAGTACTTC.

The rearrangement joins TRBV5-1 to TRBJ2-4; TRBD1 aligns across 11 bases. The germline CDR1 and CDR2 sequences are SGHRS and YFSETQ. CDR3 length equals 14 residues. With 3 bases clipped from V and 7 bases from J, the junction kept 3 bases outside the gene matches. CDR3 sequence: CASSSGTGGNIQYF. Here the CDR3 DNA reads TGCGCCAGCAGCTCCGGGACAGGGGGGAACATTCAGTACTTC.

J is TRBJ2-2 and V is TRBV7-9; TRBD2 matches at 9 bases. V was clipped by 4 bases and J by 7 bases; unmatched bases: 10. Germline loops: CDR1 SEHNR, CDR2 FQNEAQ (reference sequence). CDR3 size: 16 residues. This CDR3 reads CASSSLETSGSGELFF. For the CDR3, the DNA is TGTGCCAGCAGCTCATTAGAGACTAGCGGAAGCGGGGAGCTGTTTTTT. The full variable domain, in which reference TRBV7-9 and TRBJ2-2 provide the parts outside the CDR3, is DTGVSQNPRHKITKRGQNVTFRCDPISEHNRLYWYRQTLGQGPEFLTYFQNEAQLEKSRLLSDRFSAERPKGSFSTLEIQRTEQGDSAMYLCASSSLETSGSGELFFGEGSRLTVL.

CDR3 DNA: TGTGCCAGCAGTCGAGCTACTAGCGGGAGATCTAATGAGCAGTTCTTC. This codes for CASSRATSGRSNEQFF. The chain has TRBV4-2 and TRBJ2-1, with 11 bases lining up with TRBD2. Germline CDR1 LGHNA, CDR2 YNFKEQ. V lost 6 bases, J lost 7 bases, and 11 bases stayed unmatched. The CDR3 totals 16 residues.

The CDR3 reads CASSLWAGSKETQYF. The CDR3 DNA sequence: TGTGCCAGCAGCTTGTGGGCAGGGTCGAAGGAGACCCAGTACTTC. The V call is TRBV5-4, the J call TRBJ2-5; a weak D match, TRBD1 (5 bases). The germline CDR1 and CDR2 sequences are SGHNT and YYREEE (reference sequence). Trimming removed 1 base from V and 5 bases from J, with 15 bases in between. The CDR3 has 15 amino acids.

V is TRBV9 and J is TRBJ1-5; 8 nucleotides line up with TRBD1. The CDR3 is 15 residues long. Germline CDR1 is SGDLS and CDR2 is YYNGEE. J gave up 4 bases and V 3 bases, and 6 bases lay outside the gene matches. CDR3 amino acids: CASSERTGRNQPQHF. CDR3 sequence (DNA): TGTGCCAGCAGCGAAAGGACAGGGAGAAATCAGCCCCAGCATTTT.

The chain is built from TRBV7-3 and TRBJ2-1; TRBD2 aligns across 7 bases. The J segment lost 9 bases and the V segment lost 2 bases, leaving 10 bases of the junction unmatched. CDR1 is SGHTA and CDR2 is FQGTGA in the germline V gene. The CDR3 runs 15 residues. CDR3 coding DNA: TGTGCCAGCAGCTTAGATGAGGGAGGGCGACGTGAGCAGTTCTTC. The encoded protein is CASSLDEGGRREQFF.

The chain uses TRBV27 and TRBJ2-1; maybe TRBD1 (5 bases). The length of the CDR3 is 15 residues. Germline V gene lookup returns CDR1 MNHEY and CDR2 SMNVEV (reference sequence). V lost 2 bases and J 2 bases, leaving 10 bases between the germline ends. In nucleotides, the CDR3 is TGTGCCAGCAGTTTAGGGGCAGGGACCTACAATGAGCAGTTCTTC. Translated, it gives CASSLGAGTYNEQFF.

This rearrangement joins TRBV7-9 to TRBJ1-2; D might be TRBD1 (6 bases). This CDR3 comprises 15 residues. V lost 0 bases, J lost 7 bases, and 15 bases lay in between. Germline assignment: CDR1 SEHNR and CDR2 FQNEAQ (reference sequence). This CDR3 reads CASSLAFGGGAGYTF. CDR3 in DNA: TGTGCCAGCAGCTTAGCCTTCGGGGGCGGTGCTGGCTACACCTTC.

This chain connects TRBV18 to TRBJ1-1; the match to TRBD1 covers 7 bases. Germline-derived CDR1 and CDR2 are KGHSH and LQKENI. The CDR3 runs 13 residues. V was pared by 6 bases and J by 1 base, with 2 bases of the junction left unmatched. In DNA, the CDR3 is TGTGCCAGCTCCGGACAGGCGAACACTGAAGCTTTCTTT. Protein sequence: CASSGQANTEAFF.

Written as DNA, the CDR3 is TGCGCCAGCAGCCAAGATGCGGGCAGGCTCGGCAATCAGCCCCAGCATTTT. As protein: CASSQDAGRLGNQPQHF. V gene TRBV4-1 combines with J gene TRBJ1-5; no definite D call. This CDR3 contains 17 residues. Per the germline V gene, CDR1 is MGHRA and CDR2 is YSYEKL. V shed 0 bases and J shed 2 bases, with 14 bases lying between them.

The chain employs TRBV7-2 and TRBJ2-7; D may be TRBD2 (5 bases). The CDR3 sequence is 15 residues long. Trimming cost V 1 base and J 5 bases, with 15 bases left between them. Germline lookup yields CDR1 SGHTA and CDR2 FQGNSA. CDR3 coding DNA: TGTGCCAGCAGCTTAGTGGGTACTAGGCGGGACGAGCAGTACTTC. It encodes CASSLVGTRRDEQYF.

This sequence joins TRBV19 and TRBJ2-6; the D is unclear. Germline CDR1 and CDR2: LNHDA and SQIVND (reference sequence). V lost 0 bases and J lost 3, with 9 bases in between. The CDR3 is 16 residues long. The CDR3 DNA is TGTGCCAGTAGTATAGAACGGAACTATGGGGCCAACGTCCTGACTTTC. The encoded protein is CASSIERNYGANVLTF.

V gene TRBV6-5 combines with J gene TRBJ2-1; TRBD1 matches at 10 bases. Germline CDR1 is MNHEY and CDR2 is SVGAGI. This CDR3 has 13 residues. The trim removed 2 bases at V and 8 bases at J, leaving 0 bases unmatched. As DNA, the CDR3 is TGTGCCAGCAGTTACGGGACAGGGGATGAGCAGTTCTTC. Translating gives CASSYGTGDEQFF.

This sequence joins TRBV4-2 and TRBJ2-5; TRBD2 matches 13 bases. The J segment lost 4 bases and the V segment lost 3 bases, leaving 5 bases of the junction unmatched. Germline lookup yields CDR1 LGHNA and CDR2 YNFKEQ. The CDR3 spans 16 residues. The CDR3 nucleotides are TGTGCCAGCAGCCAGGGACTAGCGGGAAATGGAGAGACCCAGTACTTC. This translates into CASSQGLAGNGETQYF.

This clone was picked up one time. This rearrangement joins TRBV28 to TRBJ1-1; D not resolved. The CDR3 loop spans 11 amino acids. V was cut by 4 bases and J by 11 bases, with 11 bases left in between. The V gene's germline CDR1 is MDHEN and CDR2 SYDVKM. The CDR3 protein is CASSSRGPAFF. CDR3 DNA sequence: TGTGCCAGCAGTTCGCGGGGTCCGGCTTTCTTT. The complete variable domain, with remaining parts taken from reference TRBV28 and TRBJ1-1, reads DVKVTQSSRYLVKRTGEKVFLECVQDMDHENMFWYRQDPGLGLRLIYFSYDVKMKEKGDIPEGYSVSREKKERFSLILESASTNQTSMYLCASSSRGPAFFGQGTRLTVV.

The chain is built from TRBV28 and TRBJ2-1; 11 nucleotides align to TRBD2. CDR1 is MDHEN, CDR2 SYDVKM, per germline. The V and J ends lost 6 bases and 6 bases, in that order; junction bases with no gene match: 10. The CDR3 contains 16 residues. In DNA form, the CDR3 reads TGTGCCAGCAGCCGCCGTCTAGCGGGAGGACGCAATGAGCAGTTCTTC. Translating it yields CASSRRLAGGRNEQFF.